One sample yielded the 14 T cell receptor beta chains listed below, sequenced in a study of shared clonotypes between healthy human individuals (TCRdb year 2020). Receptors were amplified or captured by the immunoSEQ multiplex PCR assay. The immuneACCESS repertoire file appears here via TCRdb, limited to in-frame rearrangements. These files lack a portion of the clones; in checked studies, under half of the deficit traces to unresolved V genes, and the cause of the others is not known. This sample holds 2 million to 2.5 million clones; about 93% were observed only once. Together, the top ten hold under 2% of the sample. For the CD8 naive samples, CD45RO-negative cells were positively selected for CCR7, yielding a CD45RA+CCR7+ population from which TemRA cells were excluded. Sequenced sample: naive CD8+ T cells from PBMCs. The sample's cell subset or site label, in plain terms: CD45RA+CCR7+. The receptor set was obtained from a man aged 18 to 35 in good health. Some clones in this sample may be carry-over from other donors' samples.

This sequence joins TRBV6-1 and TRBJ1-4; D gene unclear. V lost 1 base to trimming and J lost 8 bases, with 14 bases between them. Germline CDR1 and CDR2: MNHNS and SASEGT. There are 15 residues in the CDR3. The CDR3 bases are TGTGCCAGCAGTGAAGGTCCGGGCACGCGAGAAAAACTGTTTTTT. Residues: CASSEGPGTREKLFF.

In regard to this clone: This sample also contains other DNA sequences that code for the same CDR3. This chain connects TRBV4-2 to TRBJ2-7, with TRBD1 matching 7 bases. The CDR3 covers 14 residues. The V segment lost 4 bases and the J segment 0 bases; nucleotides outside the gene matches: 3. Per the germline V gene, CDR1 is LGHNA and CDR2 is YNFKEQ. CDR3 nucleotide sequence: TGTGCCAGCAGCCCCCGGGACAGCTCCTACGAGCAGTACTTC. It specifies CASSPRDSSYEQYF.

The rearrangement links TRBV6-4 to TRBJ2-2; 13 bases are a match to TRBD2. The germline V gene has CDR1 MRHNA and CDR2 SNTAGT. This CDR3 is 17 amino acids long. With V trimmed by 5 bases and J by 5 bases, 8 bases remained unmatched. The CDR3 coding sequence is TGTGCCAGCAGTCCCCGGACTAGCGGGAGTTGGACCGGGGAGCTGTTTTTT. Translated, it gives CASSPRTSGSWTGELFF.

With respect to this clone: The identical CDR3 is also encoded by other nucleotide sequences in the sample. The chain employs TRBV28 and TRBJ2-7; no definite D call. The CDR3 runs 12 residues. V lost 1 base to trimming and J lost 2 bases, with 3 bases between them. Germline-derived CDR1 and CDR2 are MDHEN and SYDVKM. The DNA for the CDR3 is TGTGCCAGCAGTTTATATACCTACGAGCAGTACTTC. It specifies CASSLYTYEQYF.

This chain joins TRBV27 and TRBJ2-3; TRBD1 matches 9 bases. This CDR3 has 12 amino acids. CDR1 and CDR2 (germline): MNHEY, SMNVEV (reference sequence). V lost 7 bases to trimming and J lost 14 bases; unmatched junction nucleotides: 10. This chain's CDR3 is CASNIGGTGWYF. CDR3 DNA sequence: TGTGCCAGCAATATAGGGGGGACAGGGTGGTATTTT.

The CDR3 bases are TGTGCCAGCAGCTCCCGAAGGTACACCGGGGAGCTGTTTTTT. This translates into CASSSRRYTGELFF. The rearrangement uses TRBV14 and TRBJ2-2; D is unclear. V shed 5 bases and J shed 3 bases, with 10 bases lying between them. CDR3 length: 14 amino acids. Germline V gene data show CDR1 as SGHDN and CDR2 as FVKESK.

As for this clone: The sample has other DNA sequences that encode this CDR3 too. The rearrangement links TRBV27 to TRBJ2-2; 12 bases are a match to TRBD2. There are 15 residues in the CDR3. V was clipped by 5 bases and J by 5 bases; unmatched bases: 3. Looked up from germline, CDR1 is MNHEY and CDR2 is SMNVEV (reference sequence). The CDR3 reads CASSLGTSGTGELFF. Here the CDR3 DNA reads TGTGCCAGCAGTCTAGGGACTAGCGGGACCGGGGAGCTGTTTTTT.

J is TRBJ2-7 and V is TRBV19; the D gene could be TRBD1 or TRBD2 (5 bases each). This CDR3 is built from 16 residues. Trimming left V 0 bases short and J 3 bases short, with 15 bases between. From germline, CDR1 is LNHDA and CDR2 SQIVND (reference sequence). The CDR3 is CASSIEQWGIFYEQYF. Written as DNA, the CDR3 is TGTGCCAGTAGTATAGAGCAATGGGGGATTTTCTACGAGCAGTACTTC.

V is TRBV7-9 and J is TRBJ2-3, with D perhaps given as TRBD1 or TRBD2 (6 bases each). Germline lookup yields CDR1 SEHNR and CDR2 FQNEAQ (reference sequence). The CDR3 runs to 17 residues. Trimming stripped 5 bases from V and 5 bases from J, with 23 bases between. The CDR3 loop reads CASSPRGGQGREDTQYF. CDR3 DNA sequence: TGTGCCAGCAGCCCACGTGGTGGGCAGGGGCGGGAAGATACGCAGTATTTT. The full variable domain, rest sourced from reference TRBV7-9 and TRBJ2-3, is DTGVSQNPRHKITKRGQNVTFRCDPISEHNRLYWYRQTLGQGPEFLTYFQNEAQLEKSRLLSDRFSAERPKGSFSTLEIQRTEQGDSAMYLCASSPRGGQGREDTQYFGPGTRLTVL.

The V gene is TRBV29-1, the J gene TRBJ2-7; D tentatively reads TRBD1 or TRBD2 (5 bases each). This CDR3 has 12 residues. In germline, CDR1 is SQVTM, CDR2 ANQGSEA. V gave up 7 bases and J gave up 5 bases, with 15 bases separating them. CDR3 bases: TGCAGCGGGCGTGAGGGGTGGAACGAGCAGTACTTC. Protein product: CSGREGWNEQYF.

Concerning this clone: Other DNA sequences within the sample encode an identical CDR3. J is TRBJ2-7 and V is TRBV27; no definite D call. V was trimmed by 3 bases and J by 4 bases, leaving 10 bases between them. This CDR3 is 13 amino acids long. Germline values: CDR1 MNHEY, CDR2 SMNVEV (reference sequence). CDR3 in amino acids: CASSLGRSYEQYF. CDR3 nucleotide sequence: TGTGCCAGCAGTTTGGGAAGGTCGTACGAGCAGTACTTC.

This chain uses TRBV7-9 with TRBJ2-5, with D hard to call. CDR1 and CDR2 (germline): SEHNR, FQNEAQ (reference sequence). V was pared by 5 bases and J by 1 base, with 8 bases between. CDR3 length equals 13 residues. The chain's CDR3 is CASSPAFQETQYF. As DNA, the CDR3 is TGTGCCAGCAGCCCCGCCTTCCAAGAGACCCAGTACTTC.

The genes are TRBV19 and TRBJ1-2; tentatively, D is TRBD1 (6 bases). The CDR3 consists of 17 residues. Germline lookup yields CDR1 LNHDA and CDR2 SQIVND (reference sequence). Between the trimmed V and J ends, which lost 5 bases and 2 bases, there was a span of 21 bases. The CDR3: CASSFGQPASLNYGYTF. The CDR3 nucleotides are TGTGCCAGTAGTTTCGGACAGCCGGCCAGCCTGAACTATGGCTACACCTTC.

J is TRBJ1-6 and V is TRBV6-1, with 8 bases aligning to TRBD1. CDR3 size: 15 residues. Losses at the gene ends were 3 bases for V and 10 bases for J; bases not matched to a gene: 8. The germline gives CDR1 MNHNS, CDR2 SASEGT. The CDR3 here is CASSDGTGAWSPLHF. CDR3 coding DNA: TGTGCCAGCAGTGATGGGACAGGCGCATGGTCACCCCTCCACTTT.